This T cell receptor beta chain derives from a study of blood T cell repertoires in COVID-19 (dated by TCRdb to 2019 to 2021). Broadly, across the study: Samples from collaborators originated in the United States, Italy and Spain and spanned both the acute and convalescent phases of COVID-19. A freely available public database, intended as a resource for researchers studying the immune response to SARS-CoV-2, is where the repertoires were released. The sample metadata nearly always contained a de-identified subject ID, COVID-19 status, age in years and sex. The material from the prospective study consisted of cDNA or gDNA derived from T cells, B-cell-depleted T cells, or PBMCs. Subjects who had been exposed to COVID-19, were actively infected with it, or had recovered from it provided the deeply sampled blood TCRbeta repertoires that made up the dataset. HLA class I and class II types, where available, came from metadata supplied by the sample provider rather than from assay-based typing. The samples were drawn from the first 160 participants of the ongoing ImmuneRACE study and from 1,254 subjects provided by 6 global collaborators. Here is what the overall study found, with its caveats: The quantity of clinical and demographic metadata differed by source and by participant and was supplied without curation.

TCRbeta CDR3 regions were amplified from genomic DNA by means of the immunoSEQ Assay, a bias-controlled multiplex PCR. The paper's data handling went like this. The number of nucleated cells in each sample was estimated from the amplification of reference gene primers within the assay. Sequence reads were collapsed and filtered to measure the absolute abundance of every unique TCRbeta CDR3 rearrangement. For each sample, productive Simpson clonality was calculated by taking the square root of Simpson's diversity index across productive rearrangements. In its TCRdb copy, this immuneACCESS table keeps in-frame sequences only and misses some clones. Where compared with another copy, unresolved V genes explain less than half of these, and the others have no known cause. V and J calls and clone size are those listed in that table; D and trimming were worked out from the DNA. The sample records over 200,000 clones, 75% to 85% of which are singletons. Around 1.3% of the sample is held by the ten biggest clonotypes.

From its cysteine to its phenylalanine, the CDR3 spans 14 amino acids. Only the CDR3 part of the read is kept: 42 bases, read in frame from the first base. The junction shows trimming of 5 bases on V and 4 bases on J, and the gene matches do not reach 5 bases of it. CDR1 and CDR2 (SGHRS, YFSETQ) derive from the germline V gene. Notes on this clone: The antigen it recognizes is unknown. The input lacks base qualities; no much larger clone sits a single base away.

One collaborating source in Seattle enrolled patients during active infection and followed them longitudinally through the course of disease. Collaborating institutions collected whole blood in K2EDTA tubes following their own protocols. For TCRbeta analysis, collaborators shipped samples as frozen whole blood, isolated PBMCs, or DNA extracted from either of those sample types. The sequence joins TRBV5-1 to TRBJ2-1; 8 nucleotides in the junction match TRBD1. Sequencing was carried out using peripheral blood. This receptor was taken from a woman aged 25-40 years with COVID-19, enrolled during active disease. The sequence in DNA is TGCGCCAGCAGTACGCAGGGGGCATACAATGAGCAGTTCTTC. Its protein reads: CASSTQGAYNEQFF.